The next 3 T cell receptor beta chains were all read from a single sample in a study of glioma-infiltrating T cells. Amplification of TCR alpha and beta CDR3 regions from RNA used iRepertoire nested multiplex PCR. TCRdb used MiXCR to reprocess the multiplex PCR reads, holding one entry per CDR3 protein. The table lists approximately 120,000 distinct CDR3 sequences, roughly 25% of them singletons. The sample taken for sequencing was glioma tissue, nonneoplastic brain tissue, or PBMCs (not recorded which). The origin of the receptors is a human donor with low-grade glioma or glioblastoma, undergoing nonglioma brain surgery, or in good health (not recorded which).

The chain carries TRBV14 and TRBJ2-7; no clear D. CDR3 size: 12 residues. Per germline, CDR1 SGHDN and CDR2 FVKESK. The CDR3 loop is CVTVPVSYEQYF. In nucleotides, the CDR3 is TGTGTGACGGTACCAGTTTCCTACGAGCAGTACTTC.

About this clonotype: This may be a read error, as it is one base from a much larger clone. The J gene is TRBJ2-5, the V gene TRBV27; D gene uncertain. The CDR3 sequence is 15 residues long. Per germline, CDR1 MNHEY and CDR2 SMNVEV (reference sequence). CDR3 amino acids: CASNWADRYHETQYF. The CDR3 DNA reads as TGTGCCAGCAATTGGGCGGACCGGTACCATGAGACCCAGTACTTC.

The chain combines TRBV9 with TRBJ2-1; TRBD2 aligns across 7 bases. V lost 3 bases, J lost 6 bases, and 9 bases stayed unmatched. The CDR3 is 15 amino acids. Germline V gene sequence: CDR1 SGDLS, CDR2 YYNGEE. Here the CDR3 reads CASSGRLLAGNEQFF. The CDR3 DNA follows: TGTGCCAGCAGCGGTAGACTATTAGCGGGCAATGAGCAGTTCTTC. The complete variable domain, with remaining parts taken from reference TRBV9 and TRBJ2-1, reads DSGVTQTPKHLITATGQRVTLRCSPRSGDLSVYWYQQSLDQGLQFLIQYYNGEERAKGNILERFSAQQFPDLHSELNLSSLELGDSALYFCASSGRLLAGNEQFFGPGTRLTVL.